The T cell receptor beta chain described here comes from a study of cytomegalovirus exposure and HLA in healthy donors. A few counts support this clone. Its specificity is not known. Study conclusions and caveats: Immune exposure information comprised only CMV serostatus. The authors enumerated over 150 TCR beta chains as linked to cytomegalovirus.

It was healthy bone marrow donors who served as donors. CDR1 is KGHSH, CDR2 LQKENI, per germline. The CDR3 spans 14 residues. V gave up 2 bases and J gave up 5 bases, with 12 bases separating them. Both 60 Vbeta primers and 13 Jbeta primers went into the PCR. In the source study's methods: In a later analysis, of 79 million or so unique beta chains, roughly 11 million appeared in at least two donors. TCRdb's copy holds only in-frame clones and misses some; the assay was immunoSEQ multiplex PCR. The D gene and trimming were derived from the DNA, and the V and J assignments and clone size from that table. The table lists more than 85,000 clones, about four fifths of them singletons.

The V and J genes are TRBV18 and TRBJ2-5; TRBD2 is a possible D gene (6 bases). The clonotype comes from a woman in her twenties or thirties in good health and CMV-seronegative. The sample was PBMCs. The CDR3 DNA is TGTGCCAGCTCACCAGACGGAGGGACGGAGACCCAGTACTTC. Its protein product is CASSPDGGTETQYF.